These T cell receptor beta chains were read from a single sample in a study of Ad26.COV2.S vaccination and SARS-CoV-2 variants. Clones were sequenced by immunoSEQ multiplex PCR, and TCRdb holds only the in-frame ones, with some missing. The sample yields about 350,000 clones, approximately 90% seen once. Material: peripheral blood, obtained after recovery from COVID-19. These TCRs come from a human donor who had recovered from COVID-19. The CDR3 runs from the conserved cysteine through the conserved F or W. A D gene is named only where the DNA matches it firmly.

D gene	V gene	J gene	CDR3 protein	CDR3 DNA
.	TRBV10-1	TRBJ1-1	CASSDRVGTEAFF	TGCGCCAGCAGTGATCGCGTTGGCACTGAAGCTTTCTTT
.	TRBV5-1	TRBJ1-1	CASSVNPRGMNTEAFF	TGCGCCAGCAGCGTAAACCCTCGAGGGATGAACACTGAAGCTTTCTTT
.	TRBV7-8	TRBJ2-1	CASSLASGYYNEQFF	TGTGCCAGCAGCTTAGCGTCGGGTTATTACAATGAGCAGTTCTTC
.	TRBV11-2	TRBJ1-6	CASSPATGPLSNSPLHF	TGTGCCAGCAGCCCAGCCACGGGACCTCTAAGCAATTCACCCCTCCACTTT
.	TRBV5-4	TRBJ1-2	CASSLSSGRESRGYTF	TGTGCCAGCAGCCTTTCTTCCGGCAGGGAGAGTCGTGGCTACACCTTC
.	TRBV11-2	TRBJ2-3	CASRGAPNGDTQYF	TGTGCCAGCAGGGGGGCCCCAAACGGAGATACGCAGTATTTT
TRBD1	TRBV6-6	TRBJ1-1	CASRGDRGRFAEAFF	TGTGCCAGCAGGGGTGACAGGGGGCGGTTCGCTGAAGCTTTCTTT
.	TRBV6-5	TRBJ1-1	CASIQHGGGTEAFF	TGTGCCAGCATTCAACATGGGGGTGGGACTGAAGCTTTCTTT
.	TRBV19	TRBJ1-1	CASSSFRELTEAFF	TGTGCCAGTAGTTCTTTTCGGGAATTAACTGAAGCTTTCTTT
TRBD1	TRBV7-6	TRBJ1-6	CASSSSGQFNSPLHF	TGTGCCAGCAGCTCTTCGGGACAGTTTAATTCACCCCTCCACTTT
.	TRBV10-3	TRBJ2-3	CAIQPAPYTDTQYF	TGTGCCATCCAACCAGCCCCTTACACAGATACGCAGTATTTT